One sample yielded the 25 T cell receptor beta chains listed below, sequenced in a study of cytomegalovirus exposure and HLA in healthy donors. Repertoires were generated with immunoSEQ multiplex PCR, while TCRdb's copy carries only in-frame clones and drops some. The sample gives around 160,000 clones, approximately 84% of which show up once; 10% is in the top ten. Source material: PBMCs. These receptors originate from a man aged 25-45 years in good health and CMV-seropositive.

This chain connects TRBV6-1 to TRBJ2-7, with D maybe TRBD2 (7 bases). This CDR3 contains 15 residues. The V gene's germline CDR1 is MNHNS and CDR2 SASEGT. V lost 6 bases and J 4 bases, leaving 19 bases between the germline ends. Here the CDR3 DNA reads TGTGCCAGCAGCCCCCCCCCGGGGGGCCAGTACGAGCAGTACTTC. As protein: CASSPPPGGQYEQYF.

This rearrangement joins TRBV11-2 to TRBJ2-7, with 8 bases fitting TRBD1. The length of the CDR3 is 14 residues. Germline assignment: CDR1 SGHAT and CDR2 FQNNGV. The V and J ends lost 1 base and 7 bases, in that order; junction bases with no gene match: 6. CDR3 residues: CASSLVARDREQYF. Here the CDR3 DNA reads TGTGCCAGCAGCTTAGTAGCCCGGGACAGGGAGCAGTACTTC.

The gene calls are TRBV19 and TRBJ2-7; 13 positions match TRBD2. The V gene end was trimmed by 6 bases and the J gene end by 1 base; junction bases not matched to a gene: 3. Germline V gene lookup returns CDR1 LNHDA and CDR2 SQIVND (reference sequence). The CDR3 spans 15 residues. The CDR3 region has the DNA TGTGCCAGTAGATCGGGACTAGCGGGGTCCTACGAGCAGTACTTC. Protein sequence: CASRSGLAGSYEQYF.

This clone was observed once. The chain joins TRBV19 to TRBJ1-5; tentative D call: TRBD1 (5 bases). Germline V CDR1 and CDR2: LNHDA, SQIVND (reference sequence). This CDR3 region has 17 residues. The V gene lost 3 bases and the J gene lost 3 bases, with 18 bases spanning the gap. DNA of the CDR3: TGTGCCAGTAGTATTGGTTTTAGAAGGGGCCCCAATCAGCCCCAGCATTTT. Translated: CASSIGFRRGPNQPQHF.

The chain is built from TRBV4-2 and TRBJ2-7; a possible D gene is TRBD1 (6 bases). Per the germline V gene, CDR1 is LGHNA and CDR2 is YNFKEQ. Trimming pared 0 bases from V and 1 base from J, leaving 10 bases between. The CDR3 extends over 15 amino acids. The CDR3 bases are TGTGCCAGCAGCCAAGAGGCCAGGGGTTCCTACGAGCAGTACTTC. Encoded protein: CASSQEARGSYEQYF.

The chain combines TRBV9 with TRBJ2-7; 9 bases agree with TRBD2. The CDR3 is made up of 17 amino acids. Germline V gene data show CDR1 as SGDLS and CDR2 as YYNGEE. Unmatched junction bases numbered 16, after V lost 4 bases and J lost 5 bases. CDR3 sequence: CASSPAAAGGPSDEQYF. The CDR3 DNA reads TGTGCCAGCAGCCCTGCCGCGGCGGGAGGGCCTTCTGACGAGCAGTACTTC.

This rearrangement joins TRBV13 to TRBJ2-2; no firm D call. This CDR3 is built from 18 residues. The V end was cut by 3 bases, the J end by 4 bases, with 21 bases between. Germline V CDR1 and CDR2: PRHDT, FYEKMQ (reference sequence). Here the CDR3 DNA reads TGTGCCAGCAGCTTCGTAAAGACCCCAGGCCGTGTCACCGGGGAGCTGTTTTTT. Amino acid sequence: CASSFVKTPGRVTGELFF. The full variable domain, with the rest looked up from reference TRBV13 and TRBJ2-2, is AAGVIQSPRHLIKEKRETATLKCYPIPRHDTVYWYQQGPGQDPQFLISFYEKMQSDKGSIPDRFSAQQFSDYHSELNMSSLELGDSALYFCASSFVKTPGRVTGELFFGEGSRLTVL.

The rearrangement uses TRBV7-9 and TRBJ2-7; 10 bases are shared with TRBD1. CDR1 is SEHNR, CDR2 FQNEAQ, per germline (reference sequence). The length of the CDR3 is 14 residues. Germline trimming cut 3 bases from V and 5 bases from J; bases unmatched to any gene: 4. CDR3 region: CASSFTGTGDEQYF. The CDR3 DNA reads TGTGCCAGCAGCTTTACTGGGACAGGGGACGAGCAGTACTTC.

The chain employs TRBV13 and TRBJ1-4, with a possible D match to TRBD1 (5 bases). With 6 bases removed from V and 3 bases from J, the gap between germline ends came to 11 bases. The CDR3 has 14 amino acids. CDR1 is PRHDT, CDR2 FYEKMQ, per germline (reference sequence). As DNA, the CDR3 is TGTGCCAGCAGTTCCAGGGCGTCTAATGAAAAACTGTTTTTT. Protein product: CASSSRASNEKLFF.

V is TRBV15 and J is TRBJ2-7, with TRBD2 matching over 9 bases. The V segment lost 6 bases and the J segment 0 bases; nucleotides outside the gene matches: 9. The length of the CDR3 is 16 residues. Germline-derived CDR1 and CDR2 are LNHNV and YYDKDF (reference sequence). DNA of the CDR3: TGTGCCACCAGGCCGGTAGCGGGAGAAAGCTCCTACGAGCAGTACTTC. This translates into CATRPVAGESSYEQYF.

The rearrangement uses TRBV29-1 and TRBJ2-5, with 9 bases lining up with TRBD2. Germline V lookup: CDR1 SQVTM, CDR2 ANQGSEA. The CDR3 spans 12 residues. V dropped 4 bases and J dropped 5; count of bases not matched to a gene: 2. The CDR3 coding sequence is TGCAGCGTTGGTAGCGGGAGTGAGACCCAGTACTTC. It is translated as CSVGSGSETQYF.

The sample holds a few counts of this clone. The chain links TRBV19 to TRBJ1-1, with D possibly matching TRBD1 (6 bases). V lost 5 bases to trimming and J lost 3 bases, with 13 bases between them. Germline values: CDR1 LNHDA, CDR2 SQIVND (reference sequence). The CDR3 extends over 14 amino acids. The CDR3 loop is CASSGRGVYTEAFF. CDR3 bases: TGTGCCAGTAGTGGCAGGGGCGTTTACACTGAAGCTTTCTTT.

The chain recombines TRBV5-1 with TRBJ2-3; 8 nucleotides match TRBD2. This CDR3 has 16 residues. Looked up from germline, CDR1 is SGHRS and CDR2 is YFSETQ. Trimming took 4 bases from V and 7 from J; bases not matched to a gene: 14. The CDR3 sequence is CASSPILSGGQNTQYF. The CDR3 bases are TGCGCCAGCAGCCCGATATTGTCGGGGGGGCAAAATACGCAGTATTTT.

The chain recombines TRBV19 with TRBJ2-7; tentatively, D is TRBD1 (5 bases). V shed 5 bases and J shed 0 bases, with 14 bases lying between them. CDR1 is LNHDA, CDR2 SQIVND, per germline (reference sequence). The CDR3 runs 15 residues. CDR3 region: CASSPSKGYSYEQYF. The DNA of the CDR3 is TGTGCCAGTAGTCCCTCCAAGGGGTACTCCTACGAGCAGTACTTC.

The chain carries TRBV2 and TRBJ1-1, with a tentative D call TRBD1 (6 bases). V shed 6 bases and J shed 11 bases, with 25 bases lying between them. Germline CDR1 and CDR2: SNHLY and FYNNEI. This CDR3 has 15 amino acids. CDR3 bases: TGTGCCAGCAGGGATACAGACGACGGGGGCGGGAGGGCTTTCTTT. Amino acids: CASRDTDDGGGRAFF.

The rearrangement links TRBV4-1 to TRBJ2-7; TRBD1 matches 10 bases. There are 14 residues in the CDR3. The germline V gene encodes CDR1 MGHRA and CDR2 YSYEKL. Unmatched junction bases numbered 4, after V lost 3 bases and J lost 5 bases. The CDR3, as DNA: TGCGCCAGCAGCCAGGGACAGGGGAAGAACGAGCAGTACTTC. Its protein is CASSQGQGKNEQYF.

The V call is TRBV28, the J call TRBJ1-2, with TRBD1 identical over 8 bases. V shed 4 bases, J shed 6 bases, and the junction held 4 bases outside the gene matches. Germline V gives CDR1 MDHEN, CDR2 SYDVKM. The CDR3 totals 13 residues. The CDR3 DNA is TGTGCCAGCAGTTACAGGGGGAGAAATGGCTACACCTTC. As protein: CASSYRGRNGYTF.

The rearrangement links TRBV11-2 to TRBJ2-7; D might be TRBD1 (6 bases). CDR3 size: 14 residues. V lost 4 bases, J lost 3 bases, and 13 bases lay in between. From germline, CDR1 is SGHAT and CDR2 FQNNGV. CDR3 in amino acids: CASSSAGTFYEQYF. In DNA, the CDR3 is TGTGCCAGCAGCTCCGCCGGGACATTCTACGAGCAGTACTTC.

The chain combines TRBV7-8 with TRBJ1-4, with D unresolved. CDR1 and CDR2 (germline): SGHVS, FQNEAQ. V was shortened by 1 base and J by 10 bases, with 16 bases between the two germline ends. This CDR3 has 15 residues. The CDR3 DNA sequence: TGTGCCAGCAGCTTAGGTGGGGAGTTAGCCCCAAAACTGTTTTTT. Translated: CASSLGGELAPKLFF.

The V and J genes are TRBV28 and TRBJ2-7, with TRBD1 identical over 11 bases. The CDR3 totals 14 residues. The V and J ends lost 10 bases and 0 bases, in that order; junction bases with no gene match: 5. Germline loops: CDR1 MDHEN, CDR2 SYDVKM. The CDR3 DNA is TGTGCCACTAGGGACAGGGGGAGCTCCTACGAGCAGTACTTC. It is translated as CATRDRGSSYEQYF.

The chain uses TRBV6-5 and TRBJ1-5; a weak D match, TRBD1 (5 bases). CDR1 and CDR2 from the germline V gene are MNHEY and SVGAGI. Trimming stripped 2 bases from V and 13 bases from J, with 12 bases between. The length of the CDR3 is 12 residues. This chain's CDR3 is CASSYVGGSQHF. DNA for the CDR3: TGTGCCAGCAGTTACGTCGGGGGGTCACAGCATTTT.

J is TRBJ2-5 and V is TRBV5-1; no firm D call. V was cut by 1 base and J by 1 base, with 8 bases left in between. CDR3 length: 14 amino acids. Germline V gene sequence: CDR1 SGHRS, CDR2 YFSETQ. The CDR3 region has the DNA TGCGCCAGCAGCTTGTCACATTCCCAAGAGACCCAGTACTTC. This gives the protein CASSLSHSQETQYF.

Comments on this clone: The junction departs from the called germline gene at one end, perhaps through a read error. The rearrangement uses TRBV30 and TRBJ2-2; tentative D call: TRBD1 (6 bases). From germline, CDR1 is GTSNPN and CDR2 SVGIG (reference sequence). CDR3 length equals 14 residues. The CDR3 nucleotides are TGTGCATGGAGGCCAGGGGTGGCCACCGGGGAGCTGTTTTTT. This codes for CAWRPGVATGELFF. Drawing the rest from reference TRBV30 and TRBJ2-2, the complete variable domain is SQTIHQWPATLVQPVGSPLSLECTVEGTSNPNLYWYRQAAGRGLQLLFYSVGIGQISSEVPQNLSASRPQDRQFILSSKKLLLSDSGFYLCAWRPGVATGELFFGEGSRLTVL.

This clone appeared once. V is TRBV9 and J is TRBJ2-2, with no clear D. The CDR3 is made up of 15 amino acids. Trimming pared 4 bases from V and 8 bases from J, leaving 18 bases between. The germline CDR1 and CDR2 sequences are SGDLS and YYNGEE. The CDR3 DNA is TGTGCCAGCAGCCCCCACCTAGACTTCCGGGGGGAGCTGTTTTTT. Encoded protein: CASSPHLDFRGELFF.

The rearrangement links TRBV19 to TRBJ2-1; 11 bases align to TRBD2. CDR1 and CDR2 from the germline V gene are LNHDA and SQIVND (reference sequence). V dropped 4 bases and J dropped 8; count of bases not matched to a gene: 7. The CDR3 runs 15 residues. For the CDR3, the DNA is TGTGCCAGTAGTAAGGGTAGCGGGAGGGGGGATGAGCAGTTCTTC. Residues: CASSKGSGRGDEQFF.